This entry describes one T cell receptor (beta chain). Its matching antigen is unknown. The data are from a study of graft-versus-host responses after intestinal transplantation. Study-level background: Recipients were given multivisceral, liver-intestinal, or isolated intestinal transplants.

Whole-study results and caveats: Some patients had graft-donor T cell macrochimerism, and their allografts showed high graft-versus-host to host-versus-graft clonal ratios.

V was cut by 3 bases and J by 0 bases, with 13 bases left in between. Germline-derived CDR1 and CDR2 are SGHDT and YYEEEE. The length of the CDR3 is 15 residues. Clones were read by immunoSEQ multiplex PCR, and TCRdb kept only the in-frame ones, dropping some. Of more than 65,000 clones listed, 85% to 90% are singletons. This chain joins TRBV5-6 and TRBJ2-7; TRBD1 is a possible D gene (6 bases). The TCR sequence derives from a human donor who received an intestinal transplant. Source: unstimulated CD4+ T cells sorted from spleen or lymph node cells, taken before intestinal transplant. CDR3 bases: TGTGCCAGCAGCTCATACAGGGAGATCTCCTACGAGCAGTACTTC. This translates into CASSSYREISYEQYF.